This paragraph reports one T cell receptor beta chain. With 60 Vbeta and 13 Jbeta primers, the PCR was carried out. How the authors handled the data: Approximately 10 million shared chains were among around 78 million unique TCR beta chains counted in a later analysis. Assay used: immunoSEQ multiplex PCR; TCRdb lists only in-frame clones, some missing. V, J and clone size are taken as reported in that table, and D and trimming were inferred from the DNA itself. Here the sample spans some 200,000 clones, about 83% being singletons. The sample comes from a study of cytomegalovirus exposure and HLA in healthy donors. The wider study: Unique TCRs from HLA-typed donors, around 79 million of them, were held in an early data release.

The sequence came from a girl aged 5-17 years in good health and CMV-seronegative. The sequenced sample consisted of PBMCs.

CDR3 in amino acids: CASSVRQDYSYNEQFF. The CDR3 nucleotides are TGTGCCAGCAGCGTCCGACAAGACTACTCCTACAATGAGCAGTTCTTC. The chain joins TRBV6-4 to TRBJ2-1, with D tentatively TRBD2 (5 bases). The CDR3 spans 16 residues. Germline V gene lookup returns CDR1 MRHNA and CDR2 SNTAGT. Trimming removed 6 bases from V and 0 bases from J, with 15 bases in between.